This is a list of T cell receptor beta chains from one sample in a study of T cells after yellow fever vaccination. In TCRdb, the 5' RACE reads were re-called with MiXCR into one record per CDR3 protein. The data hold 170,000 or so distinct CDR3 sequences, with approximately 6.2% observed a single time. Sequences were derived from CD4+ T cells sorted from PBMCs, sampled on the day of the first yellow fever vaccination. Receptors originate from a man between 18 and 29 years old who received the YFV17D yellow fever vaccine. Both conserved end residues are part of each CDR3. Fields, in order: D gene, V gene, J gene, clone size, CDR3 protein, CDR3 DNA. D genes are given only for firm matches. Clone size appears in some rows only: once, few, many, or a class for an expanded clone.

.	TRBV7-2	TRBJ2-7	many	CASRSPGHNPDQQYF	TGTGCCAGCAGGTCCCCGGGACACAATCCCGACCAGCAGTACTTC
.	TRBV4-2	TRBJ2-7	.	CASSQEGWAKENYEQYF	TGTGCCAGCAGCCAAGAGGGGTGGGCGAAAGAGAACTACGAGCAGTACTTC
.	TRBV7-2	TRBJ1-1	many	CASSRALNTEAFF	TGTGCCAGCAGCCGGGCCCTAAACACTGAAGCTTTCTTT
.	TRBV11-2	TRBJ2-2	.	CASSLGRGRFVGELFF	TGTGCCAGCAGCTTAGGACGGGGGAGATTTGTCGGGGAGCTGTTTTTT
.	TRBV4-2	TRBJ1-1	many	CASSQVSGGVTEAFF	TGTGCCAGCAGCCAAGTTTCGGGCGGGGTTACTGAAGCTTTCTTT
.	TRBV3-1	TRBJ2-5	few	CASSQARPATGETQYF	TGTGCCAGCAGCCAAGCAAGGCCCGCCACTGGGGAGACCCAGTACTTC
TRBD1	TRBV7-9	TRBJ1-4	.	CASSPTQGGFEKLFF	TGTGCCAGCAGCCCGACACAGGGGGGATTTGAAAAACTGTTTTTT
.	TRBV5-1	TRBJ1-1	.	CASALHGTQGIGTEAFF	TGCGCCAGCGCGCTACATGGGACCCAGGGGATTGGCACTGAAGCTTTCTTT
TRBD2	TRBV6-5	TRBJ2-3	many	CASSPSGVLADTQYF	TGTGCCAGCAGCCCTAGCGGGGTGTTGGCAGATACGCAGTATTTT
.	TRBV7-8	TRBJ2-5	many	CASSPMGRQETQYF	TGTGCCAGCAGCCCCATGGGACGCCAAGAGACCCAGTACTTC
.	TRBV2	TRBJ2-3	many	CASSDDTDTQYF	TGTGCCAGCAGTGACGACACAGATACGCAGTATTTT
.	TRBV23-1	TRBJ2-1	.	CGRSKEFF	TGCGGCAGGAGCAAGGAGTTCTTC
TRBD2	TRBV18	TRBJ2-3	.	CASSPPFVSGTKGHTQYF	TGTGCCAGCTCACCACCGTTCGTCTCGGGGACTAAGGGACATACGCAGTATTTT
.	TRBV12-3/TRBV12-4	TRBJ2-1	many	CASSYQLGSEQFF	TGTGCCAGCAGTTATCAGCTAGGTAGTGAGCAGTTCTTC
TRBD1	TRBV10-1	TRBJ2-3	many	CASGKPRDRDPTDTQYF	TGCGCCAGCGGCAAGCCCCGGGACAGGGACCCCACAGATACGCAGTATTTT
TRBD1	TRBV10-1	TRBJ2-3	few	CASRSGTGGTDTQYF	TGCGCCAGCAGGTCCGGGACAGGGGGAACAGATACGCAGTATTTT
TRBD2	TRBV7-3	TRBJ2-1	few	CASSFLSGASYNEQFF	TGTGCCAGCAGCTTCCTTAGCGGGGCCTCCTACAATGAGCAGTTCTTC
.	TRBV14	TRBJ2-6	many	CASSRGSGANVLTF	TGTGCCAGCAGCCGCGGCTCTGGGGCCAACGTCCTGACTTTC
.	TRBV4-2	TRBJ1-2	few	CASSQDEYSYGYTF	TGTGCCAGCAGCCAAGATGAGTATTCCTATGGCTACACCTTC
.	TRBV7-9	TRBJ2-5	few	CASSLVASVETQYF	TGTGCCAGCAGCTTAGTAGCATCTGTCGAGACCCAGTACTTC
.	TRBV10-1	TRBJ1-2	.	CASSEVGGGGYGYTF	TGCGCCAGCAGTGAGGTTGGGGGGGGGGGTTATGGCTACACCTTC
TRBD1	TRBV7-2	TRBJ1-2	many	CASTKDRGISYYGYTF	TGTGCCAGCACCAAAGACAGGGGAATCTCCTATTATGGCTACACCTTC
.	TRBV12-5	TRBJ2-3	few	CASGLVQRDTQYF	TGTGCTAGTGGTTTGGTACAGCGGGATACGCAGTATTTT
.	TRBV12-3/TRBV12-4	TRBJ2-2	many	CASQGTGELFF	TGTGCCTCGCAAGGCACCGGGGAGCTGTTTTTT
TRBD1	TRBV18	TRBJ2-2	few	CASSPRGQGNTGELFF	TGTGCCAGCTCACCACGAGGACAGGGGAACACCGGGGAGCTGTTTTTT
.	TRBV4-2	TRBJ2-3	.	CASSQVTPLTDTQYF	TGTGCCAGCAGCCAAGTCACGCCTCTCACAGATACGCAGTATTTT
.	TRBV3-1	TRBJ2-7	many	CASSQGVPAYEQYF	TGTGCCAGCAGCCAAGGAGTCCCAGCCTACGAGCAGTACTTC
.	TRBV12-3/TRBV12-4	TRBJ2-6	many	CASSTGSSGANVLTF	TGTGCCAGCAGCACAGGGAGCTCTGGGGCCAACGTCCTGACTTTC
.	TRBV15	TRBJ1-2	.	CATSRDSQSGYTF	TGTGCCACCAGCAGAGATTCCCAGTCTGGCTACACCTTC
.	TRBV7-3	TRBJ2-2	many	CASSLRRNTGELFF	TGTGCCAGCAGCTTAAGACGGAACACCGGGGAGCTGTTTTTT
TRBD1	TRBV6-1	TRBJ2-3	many	CASSQWTGVKDTQYF	TGTGCCAGCAGCCAGTGGACAGGGGTGAAAGATACGCAGTATTTT
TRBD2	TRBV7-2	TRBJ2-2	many	CASSLDSVAGGRELFF	TGTGCCAGCAGCTTGGATTCCGTAGCGGGGGGTAGGGAGCTGTTTTTT
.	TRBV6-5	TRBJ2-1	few	CASRGVVNEQFF	TGTGCCAGCAGGGGGGTGGTCAATGAGCAGTTCTTC
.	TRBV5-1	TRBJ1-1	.	CASSLASGNTEAFF	TGCGCCAGCAGCTTGGCCAGTGGAAACACTGAAGCTTTCTTT
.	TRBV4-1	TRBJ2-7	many	CASSQPGQTMRQDF	TGCGCCAGCAGCCAACCAGGACAGACCATGAGGCAGGACTTC
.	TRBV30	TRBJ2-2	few	CAWGVGGYTGELFF	TGTGCCTGGGGGGTTGGGGGATACACCGGGGAGCTGTTTTTT
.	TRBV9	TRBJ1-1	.	CASTKGRTEVNTEAFF	TGTGCCAGCACCAAAGGACGGACGGAAGTGAACACTGAAGCTTTCTTT